This T cell receptor beta chain was recovered during a study of blood T cell repertoires in COVID-19. Method: immunoSEQ multiplex PCR; TCRdb's copy keeps in-frame clones and lacks some. The sample lists about 180,000 clones, around 80% occurring once. V was pared by 6 bases and J by 6 bases, with 11 bases of the junction left unmatched. The CDR3 extends over 15 amino acids. Germline CDR1 is MNHEY and CDR2 is SVGAGI. The rearrangement joins TRBV6-5 to TRBJ1-1, with 9 positions matching TRBD1. The TCR sequence derives from a woman in her seventies with acute or convalescent COVID-19. The sample consisted of peripheral blood. CDR3 region: CASRIQTGGKPEAFF. The CDR3 DNA reads as TGTGCCAGCAGGATACAGACAGGGGGGAAGCCTGAAGCTTTCTTT.